These 29 T cell receptor beta chains were all obtained from the same sample, sequenced in a study of T cells in Graves' hyperthyroidism and ophthalmopathy. RNA transcripts gave rise to amplified TCR beta CDR3 regions. The HTBI set primed first-round TCR CDR3 RT-PCR. TCRdb passed the multiplex PCR reads through MiXCR, listing each CDR3 protein once. The table lists 300,000 to 400,000 distinct CDR3 sequences, around 13% of them singletons. The sample comprised blood. Every receptor here comes from a woman younger than 45 with Graves' hyperthyroidism.

CDR3 DNA sequence: TGTGCCAGCACACCCCCCGGCCGGGAGCTGTTTTTT. It codes for CASTPPGRELFF. V usage is TRBV28 and J usage is TRBJ2-2; D gene ambiguous. CDR3 length: 12 amino acids. Trimming removed 7 bases from V and 9 bases from J, with 12 bases in between. Germline V gene lookup returns CDR1 MDHEN and CDR2 SYDVKM.

The chain carries TRBV20-1 and TRBJ2-6, with D possibly being TRBD1 (6 bases). The germline V and J ends were trimmed by 0 bases and 2 bases, with 11 bases remaining between them. The germline gives CDR1 DFQATT, CDR2 SNEGSKA (reference sequence). The CDR3 is made up of 16 amino acids. CDR3 protein: CSARDTGRPGANVLTF. The CDR3 DNA follows: TGCAGTGCTAGAGATACAGGGCGCCCTGGGGCCAACGTCCTGACTTTC.

This clonotype was recorded at least ten times. The J gene is TRBJ2-7, the V gene TRBV6-1; 9 nucleotides align to TRBD2. CDR3 length: 14 residues. The ends lost 8 bases at V and 2 bases at J; junction bases unmatched: 7. Per the germline V gene, CDR1 is MNHNS and CDR2 is SASEGT. The CDR3 loop is CASSIAGDTYEQYF. CDR3 nucleotides: TGTGCCAGCTCAATAGCGGGGGACACCTACGAGCAGTACTTC.

This clonotype was picked up many times. The chain carries TRBV2 and TRBJ2-5, with 9 nucleotides matching TRBD2. V lost 4 bases and J lost 4; bases outside the gene matches: 4. The CDR3 runs 14 residues. Per the germline V gene, CDR1 is SNHLY and CDR2 is FYNNEI. The CDR3 nucleotides read TGTGCCAGCAGTGTAAGGCGGGAGGGAGAGACCCAGTACTTC. Translating it yields CASSVRREGETQYF. Filled out from reference TRBV2 and TRBJ2-5, the complete variable domain reads EPEVTQTPSHQVTQMGQEVILRCVPISNHLYFYWYRQILGQKVEFLVSFYNNEISEKSEIFDDQFSVERPDGSNFTLKIRSTKLEDSAMYFCASSVRREGETQYFGPGTRLLVL.

A few counts support this clonotype. The rearrangement links TRBV11-2 to TRBJ2-7, with D maybe TRBD2 (6 bases). This CDR3 region has 15 residues. In germline, CDR1 is SGHAT, CDR2 FQNNGV. The V end was cut by 1 base, the J end by 1 base, with 11 bases between. CDR3 region: CASSLGVRGSYEQYF. The CDR3 bases are TGTGCCAGCAGCTTAGGGGTGCGGGGTTCCTACGAGCAGTACTTC.

The chain recombines TRBV7-9 with TRBJ2-5; D uncertain. The germline V gene has CDR1 SEHNR and CDR2 FQNEAQ (reference sequence). V was pared by 10 bases and J by 4 bases, with 10 bases between. The CDR3 is 11 residues long. CDR3 sequence: CATPRGETQYF. CDR3 coding DNA: TGTGCCACCCCACGAGGAGAGACCCAGTACTTC.

The table lists this clonotype with many counts. The chain's CDR3 is CSASAGGFNTDTQYF. In DNA form, the CDR3 reads TGCAGTGCTAGTGCTGGCGGGTTCAACACAGATACGCAGTATTTT. V is TRBV20-1 and J is TRBJ2-3; possible D gene TRBD2, 5 bases. CDR1 and CDR2 from the germline V gene are DFQATT and SNEGSKA (reference sequence). The V and J ends lost 3 bases and 2 bases respectively, with 15 bases between them. The CDR3 contains 15 residues.

This clonotype was detected a few times. The chain has TRBV19 and TRBJ1-4; D remains unclear. V dropped 4 bases and J dropped 0 bases, with 12 bases sitting between them. Germline CDR1 and CDR2: LNHDA and SQIVND (reference sequence). This CDR3 is built from 16 residues. The CDR3 reads CASSTDKRATNEKLFF. The CDR3 DNA follows: TGTGCCAGTAGTACCGACAAACGGGCAACTAATGAAAAACTGTTTTTT.

This clonotype was picked up a small number of times. The rearrangement links TRBV20-1 to TRBJ2-6; 10 positions agree with TRBD2. V lost 5 bases to trimming and J lost 4 bases; unmatched junction nucleotides: 17. The CDR3 contains 19 residues. Germline V gene sequence: CDR1 DFQATT, CDR2 SNEGSKA (reference sequence). The CDR3 region has the DNA TGCAGTGCTTCCCGCTTTGGCGGACTAGCGGTGGGAGGGGCCAACGTCCTGACTTTC. Protein sequence: CSASRFGGLAVGGANVLTF.

This clonotype was observed a few times. This sequence joins TRBV20-1 and TRBJ1-4; D unresolved. V was pared by 2 bases and J by 4 bases, with 8 bases between. The CDR3 runs to 13 residues. From germline, CDR1 is DFQATT and CDR2 SNEGSKA (reference sequence). Here the CDR3 reads CSARSDYNEKLFF. The DNA of the CDR3 is TGCAGTGCTAGAAGTGATTATAATGAAAAACTGTTTTTT.

The chain carries TRBV2 and TRBJ1-1, with unresolved D. Germline V CDR1 and CDR2: SNHLY, FYNNEI. V dropped 7 bases and J dropped 1 base, with 7 bases sitting between them. This CDR3 is built from 12 residues. The DNA of the CDR3 is TGTGCCAGCAATTACAGGAACACTGAAGCTTTCTTT. Protein product: CASNYRNTEAFF. The full variable domain, completed using reference TRBV2 and TRBJ1-1, is EPEVTQTPSHQVTQMGQEVILRCVPISNHLYFYWYRQILGQKVEFLVSFYNNEISEKSEIFDDQFSVERPDGSNFTLKIRSTKLEDSAMYFCASNYRNTEAFFGQGTRLTVV.

This clonotype was seen a handful of times. The chain recombines TRBV20-1 with TRBJ2-7; maybe TRBD1 (6 bases). Germline CDR1 and CDR2: DFQATT and SNEGSKA (reference sequence). CDR3 size: 13 residues. Trimming removed 6 bases from V and 0 bases from J, with 12 bases in between. CDR3 residues: CSAVPGASYEQYF. CDR3 nucleotides: TGCAGTGCAGTGCCAGGGGCCTCCTACGAGCAGTACTTC.

This clonotype was seen at least ten times. The rearrangement links TRBV2 to TRBJ2-5; no clear D. This CDR3 is 11 amino acids long. The germline V and J ends were trimmed by 7 bases and 2 bases, with 5 bases remaining between them. Germline V gives CDR1 SNHLY, CDR2 FYNNEI. The CDR3 coding sequence is TGTGCCAGCATAGATCAAGAGACCCAGTACTTC. It specifies CASIDQETQYF.

With respect to this clonotype: A single base separates this from a much larger clone, so it may be a read error. The rearrangement links TRBV12-3 or TRBV12-4 to TRBJ1-3; TRBD1 might be the D (6 bases). CDR3 size: 17 residues. The CDR3 DNA sequence: TGTGCCAGCAGTGAATCCAGGGGTTCACTCTCCGGAAACACCACATATTTT. This codes for CASSESRGSLSGNTTYF.

In its sample, this clonotype was seen many times. This chain uses TRBV6-1 with TRBJ1-2; D is possibly TRBD1 (5 bases). CDR3 size: 14 residues. Germline V gene lookup returns CDR1 MNHNS and CDR2 SASEGT. The V end was cut by 7 bases, the J end by 6 bases, with 18 bases between. This CDR3 reads CASKGIGAADGYTF. The CDR3, as DNA: TGTGCCAGCAAGGGAATAGGGGCAGCGGATGGCTACACCTTC.

In its sample, this clonotype was seen many times. This rearrangement joins TRBV28 to TRBJ2-1; the D is unclear. V dropped 8 bases and J dropped 0 bases, with 14 bases sitting between them. Germline-derived CDR1 and CDR2 are MDHEN and SYDVKM. The CDR3 covers 15 residues. The CDR3 DNA reads as TGTGCCAGCCTCAAAGCTCCCCCCTCCTACAATGAGCAGTTCTTC. Its protein is CASLKAPPSYNEQFF.

This clonotype was observed many times. This chain links TRBV20-1 with TRBJ2-7; TRBD2 matches 11 bases. V trimming: 1 base; J trimming: 3 bases; junction bases outside the gene matches: 2. The CDR3 has 14 residues. The germline V gene has CDR1 DFQATT and CDR2 SNEGSKA (reference sequence). The DNA of the CDR3 is TGCAGTGCTAGAGCGACTAGCGGGATCTACGAGCAGTACTTC. Amino acid sequence: CSARATSGIYEQYF.

At least ten counts were recorded for this clonotype. V is TRBV2 and J is TRBJ1-1, with D possibly TRBD1 on 5 matching bases. V lost 7 bases, J lost 0 bases, and 12 bases lay in between. This CDR3 comprises 14 residues. Germline assignment: CDR1 SNHLY and CDR2 FYNNEI. The CDR3 here is CASIRAGVNTEAFF. CDR3 in DNA: TGTGCCAGCATCAGGGCGGGGGTGAACACTGAAGCTTTCTTT.

This clonotype turned up a few times. The rearrangement links TRBV7-9 to TRBJ2-3; D call uncertain. The CDR3 totals 15 residues. The germline V and J ends were trimmed by 5 bases and 7 bases, with 19 bases remaining between them. Germline V gene sequence: CDR1 SEHNR, CDR2 FQNEAQ (reference sequence). This chain's CDR3 is CASSQSSLNVYTQYF. The CDR3 nucleotides read TGTGCCAGCAGCCAGAGCAGCCTGAATGTGTATACGCAGTATTTT.

This clonotype was counted ten times or more. The rearrangement joins TRBV11-2 to TRBJ2-2, with no clear D. V shed 1 base and J shed 12 bases, with 12 bases lying between them. Germline V gene lookup returns CDR1 SGHAT and CDR2 FQNNGV. The CDR3 is made up of 13 amino acids. As DNA, the CDR3 is TGTGCCAGCAGCTTAGGACACAGTGCTAAGCTGTTTTTT. Protein product: CASSLGHSAKLFF.

This clonotype appeared many times. The chain carries TRBV6-2 or TRBV6-3 and TRBJ1-2; no reliable D call. The CDR3 extends over 13 amino acids. V was trimmed by 7 bases and J by 1 base, leaving 10 bases between them. Looked up from germline, CDR1 is MNHEY and CDR2 is SVGEGT. The CDR3 loop reads CASTDPLNYGYTF. CDR3 nucleotides: TGTGCCAGCACTGACCCGCTTAACTATGGCTACACCTTC.

This clonotype was found many times. The chain is built from TRBV6-2 or TRBV6-3 and TRBJ2-5; 11 bases map to TRBD2. V shed 2 bases, J shed 3 bases, and the junction held 8 bases outside the gene matches. The CDR3 runs to 17 residues. CDR1 is MNHEY and CDR2 is SVGEGT in the germline V gene. The CDR3 DNA reads TGTGCCAGCAGTTACGGCACTAGCGGGAGCGACAAAGAGACCCAGTACTTC. Translated, it gives CASSYGTSGSDKETQYF.

At least ten counts were recorded for this clonotype. V and J are TRBV7-8 and TRBJ2-7; D perhaps matches TRBD1 (6 bases). Germline lookup yields CDR1 SGHVS and CDR2 FQNEAQ. Between the trimmed V and J ends, which lost 5 bases and 4 bases, there was a span of 21 bases. This CDR3 is 16 amino acids long. This CDR3 reads CASSSFSGQTIYEQYF. The CDR3 bases are TGTGCCAGCAGCAGCTTTTCTGGACAGACGATTTACGAGCAGTACTTC.

Turning to this clonotype: A much larger clone lies a single base off, so this may be a read error. This rearrangement joins TRBV30 to TRBJ1-5; D possibly corresponds to TRBD1 (6 bases). V was clipped by 4 bases and J by 2 bases, with 9 bases between them. The CDR3 runs 13 residues. Germline CDR1 and CDR2: GTSNPN and SVGIG (reference sequence). CDR3: CAWKTGRNQPQHF. Here the CDR3 DNA reads TGTGCCTGGAAGACAGGCCGCAATCAGCCCCAGCATTTT.

This clonotype was seen at least ten times. V and J are TRBV7-2 and TRBJ2-5; 9 bases align to TRBD1. Germline V lookup: CDR1 SGHTA, CDR2 FQGNSA. The CDR3 runs 15 residues. The trim removed 5 bases at V and 5 bases at J, leaving 9 bases unmatched. The CDR3 nucleotides read TGTGCCAGCAGCCTAGACAGGGGGTCAAGTGAGACCCAGTACTTC. Translation: CASSLDRGSSETQYF.

This clonotype came up many times. The V gene is TRBV28, the J gene TRBJ1-5; D not resolved. The CDR3 consists of 12 residues. Germline V lookup: CDR1 MDHEN, CDR2 SYDVKM. Between the trimmed V and J ends, which lost 8 bases and 3 bases, there was a span of 8 bases. CDR3 DNA: TGTGCCAGCGGCCGAAACAATCAGCCCCAGCATTTT. Residues: CASGRNNQPQHF.

At least ten counts were recorded for this clonotype. The rearrangement uses TRBV2 and TRBJ2-7; 9 bases match TRBD1. Germline V CDR1 and CDR2: SNHLY, FYNNEI. V trimming: 6 bases; J trimming: 3 bases; junction bases outside the gene matches: 6. CDR3 length: 14 residues. In DNA, the CDR3 is TGTGCCAGCAGGGACAGGGGTCTTATCTACGAGCAGTACTTC. It translates to CASRDRGLIYEQYF.

V is TRBV12-3 or TRBV12-4 and J is TRBJ1-1; the D is unclear. CDR3 size: 14 residues. V lost 5 bases, J lost 1 base, and 11 bases lay in between. The CDR3 DNA reads as TGTGCCAGCAGTCCCCAGGACGGGAACACTGAAGCTTTCTTT. This encodes CASSPQDGNTEAFF.

The sample holds a few counts of this clonotype. Germline and junction disagree at one end, which may indicate a read error. The chain employs TRBV30 and TRBJ1-4, with D maybe TRBD1 (6 bases). Germline V gene data show CDR1 as GTSNPN and CDR2 as SVGIG (reference sequence). The CDR3 is 15 residues long. DNA of the CDR3: TGTGCCTGGAGTGTACTTGGGACAACGAATGAAAAACTGTTTTTT. It codes for CAWSVLGTTNEKLFF.